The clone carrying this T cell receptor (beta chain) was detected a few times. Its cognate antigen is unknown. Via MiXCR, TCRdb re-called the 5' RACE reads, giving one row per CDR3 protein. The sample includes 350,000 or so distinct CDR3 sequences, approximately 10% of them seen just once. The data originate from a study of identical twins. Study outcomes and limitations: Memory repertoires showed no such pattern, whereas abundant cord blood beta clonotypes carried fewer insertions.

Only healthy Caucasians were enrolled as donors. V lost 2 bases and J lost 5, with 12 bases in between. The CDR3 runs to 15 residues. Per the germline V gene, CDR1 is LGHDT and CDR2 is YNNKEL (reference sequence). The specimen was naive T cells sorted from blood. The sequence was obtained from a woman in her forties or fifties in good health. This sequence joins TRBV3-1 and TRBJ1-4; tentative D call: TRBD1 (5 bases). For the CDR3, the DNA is TGTGCCAGCAGCCAAACGGGACGGCAAAATGAAAAACTGTTTTTT. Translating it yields CASSQTGRQNEKLFF.